This entry lists 10 T cell receptor beta chains sequenced from one sample in a study of cytomegalovirus exposure and HLA in healthy donors. Clones were read by immunoSEQ multiplex PCR, and TCRdb kept only the in-frame ones, dropping some. The sample consists of about 110,000 clones, approximately 94% of them appearing once. The sample was PBMCs. The receptors here all came from a woman younger than 35 in good health and CMV-seronegative.

The V and J genes are TRBV14 and TRBJ1-1; TRBD1 matches at 9 bases. Germline CDR1 reads SGHDN; CDR2 reads FVKESK. V dropped 4 bases and J dropped 0; count of bases not matched to a gene: 6. The CDR3 totals 16 residues. The CDR3 loop reads CASSPFGTGLNTEAFF. The CDR3, as DNA: TGTGCCAGCAGCCCATTCGGGACAGGGTTGAACACTGAAGCTTTCTTT.

The chain employs TRBV4-1 and TRBJ1-1, with D possibly matching TRBD1 (5 bases). The CDR3 spans 14 residues. The germline V gene has CDR1 MGHRA and CDR2 YSYEKL. V lost 0 bases and J lost 2, with 7 bases in between. For the CDR3, the DNA is TGCGCCAGCAGCCAAGACAGGGCCAACACTGAAGCTTTCTTT. Its protein product is CASSQDRANTEAFF.

The genes are TRBV18 and TRBJ1-2; TRBD1 might be the D (5 bases). CDR1 is KGHSH, CDR2 LQKENI, per germline. V was clipped by 0 bases and J by 5 bases, with 16 bases between them. The CDR3 has 16 amino acids. CDR3 region: CASSPPMAIGVYGYTF. In DNA, the CDR3 is TGTGCCAGCTCACCACCAATGGCAATAGGGGTGTATGGCTACACCTTC.

J is TRBJ1-1 and V is TRBV27; D perhaps matches TRBD1 (6 bases). Germline CDR1 MNHEY, CDR2 SMNVEV (reference sequence). V was pared by 4 bases and J by 5 bases, with 11 bases between. This CDR3 comprises 13 residues. The CDR3 region has the DNA TGTGCCAGCAGTTATTCGAGGGGGACTGAAGCTTTCTTT. Translation: CASSYSRGTEAFF.

This clone appeared once. The V gene is TRBV14, the J gene TRBJ1-4, with 7 nucleotides matching TRBD1. The CDR3 loop spans 15 amino acids. The V gene's germline CDR1 is SGHDN and CDR2 FVKESK. Germline trimming cut 3 bases from V and 6 bases from J; bases unmatched to any gene: 7. The CDR3 here is CASSQLQGWDEKLFF. In nucleotides, the CDR3 is TGTGCCAGCAGCCAGCTACAGGGGTGGGATGAAAAACTGTTTTTT.

This chain uses TRBV27 with TRBJ2-7, with TRBD1 identical over 7 bases. The CDR3 has 15 amino acids. Losses at the gene ends were 2 bases for V and 3 bases for J; bases not matched to a gene: 7. In germline, CDR1 is MNHEY, CDR2 SMNVEV (reference sequence). The CDR3 nucleotides are TGTGCCAGCAGTTTAGCCGGGACAGAAGGCTACGAGCAGTACTTC. Its protein product is CASSLAGTEGYEQYF.

This clone has more than one count but fewer than ten. This chain joins TRBV4-3 and TRBJ1-2; 8 positions match TRBD1. The CDR3 consists of 14 residues. The germline gives CDR1 LGHNA, CDR2 YSLEER. The J segment lost 8 bases and the V segment lost 2 bases, leaving 7 bases of the junction unmatched. The CDR3 bases are TGCGCCAGCAGCCAACAACAGGGGGGCTCAGGCTACACCTTC. Translating it yields CASSQQQGGSGYTF.

The chain has TRBV7-3 and TRBJ1-4, with TRBD1 as a possible D gene (5 bases). Germline loops: CDR1 SGHTA, CDR2 FQGTGA. Trimming took 2 bases from V and 8 from J, leaving 21 bases between them. The CDR3 covers 17 residues. The CDR3 loop is CASSLPQTARKKEKLFF. As DNA, the CDR3 is TGTGCCAGCAGCTTACCTCAGACAGCCAGGAAAAAGGAAAAACTGTTTTTT.

V usage is TRBV11-2 and J usage is TRBJ2-4, with D perhaps matching TRBD2 (6 bases). The CDR3 extends over 14 amino acids. The V and J ends lost 6 bases and 8 bases respectively, with 17 bases between them. Germline V gene sequence: CDR1 SGHAT, CDR2 FQNNGV. DNA for the CDR3: TGTGCCAGCAGGGTTGGCCCGGGGGTGGACATTCAGTACTTC. Translating gives CASRVGPGVDIQYF.

This rearrangement joins TRBV19 to TRBJ2-7, with 12 bases fitting TRBD2. The CDR3 totals 15 residues. The V segment lost 5 bases and the J segment 3 bases; nucleotides outside the gene matches: 5. Per the germline V gene, CDR1 is LNHDA and CDR2 is SQIVND (reference sequence). The CDR3 protein is CASSPLAGGHYEQYF. CDR3 in DNA: TGTGCCAGTAGTCCACTAGCGGGGGGCCACTACGAGCAGTACTTC.